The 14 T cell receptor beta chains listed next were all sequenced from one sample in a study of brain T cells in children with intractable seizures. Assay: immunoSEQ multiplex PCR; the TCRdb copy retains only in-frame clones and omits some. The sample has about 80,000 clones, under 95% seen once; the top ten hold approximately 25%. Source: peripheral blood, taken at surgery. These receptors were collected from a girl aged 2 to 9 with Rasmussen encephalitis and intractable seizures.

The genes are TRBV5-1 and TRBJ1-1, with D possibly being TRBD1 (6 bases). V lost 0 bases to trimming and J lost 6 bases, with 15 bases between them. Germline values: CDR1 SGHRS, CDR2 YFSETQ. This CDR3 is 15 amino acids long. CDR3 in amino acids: CASSLVPGGDSEAFF. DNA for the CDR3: TGCGCCAGCAGCTTGGTTCCGGGGGGCGACTCTGAAGCTTTCTTT.

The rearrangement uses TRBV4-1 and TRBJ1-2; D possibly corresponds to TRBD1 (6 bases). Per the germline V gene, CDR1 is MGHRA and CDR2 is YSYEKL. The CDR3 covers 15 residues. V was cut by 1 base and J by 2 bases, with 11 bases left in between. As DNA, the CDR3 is TGCGCCAGCAGCCAAGTTGTAAGGGGGAACTATGGCTACACCTTC. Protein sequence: CASSQVVRGNYGYTF.

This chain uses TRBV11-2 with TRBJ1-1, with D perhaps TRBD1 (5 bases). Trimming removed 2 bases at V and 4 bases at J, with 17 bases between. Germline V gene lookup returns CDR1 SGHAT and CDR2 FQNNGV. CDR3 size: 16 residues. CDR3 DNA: TGTGCCAGCAGCTTACTTCCGGGGGAAGCGGGCACTGAAGCTTTCTTT. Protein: CASSLLPGEAGTEAFF.

For the CDR3, the DNA is TGTGCCAGCAGCCAAGACCACAGCGAAGTGGGTGAGCAGTACTTC. Protein: CASSQDHSEVGEQYF. The chain recombines TRBV3-1 (or the pseudogene TRBV3-2) with TRBJ2-7; D uncertain. Trimming pared 0 bases from V and 7 bases from J, leaving 16 bases between. The germline V gene encodes CDR1 LGHDT and CDR2 YNNKEL (reference sequence). The CDR3 is made up of 15 amino acids.

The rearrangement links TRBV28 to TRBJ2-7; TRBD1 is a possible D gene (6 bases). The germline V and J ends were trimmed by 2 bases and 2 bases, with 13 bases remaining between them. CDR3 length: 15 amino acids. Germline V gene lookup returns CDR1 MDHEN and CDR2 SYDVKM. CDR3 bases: TGTGCCAGCAGTTTACCACAGGGAAGAACCTACGAGCAGTACTTC. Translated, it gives CASSLPQGRTYEQYF.

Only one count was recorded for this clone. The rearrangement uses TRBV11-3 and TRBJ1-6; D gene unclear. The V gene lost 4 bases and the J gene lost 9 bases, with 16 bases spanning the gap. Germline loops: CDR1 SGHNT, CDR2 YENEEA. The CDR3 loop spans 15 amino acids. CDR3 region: CASSSGLAGVSPLHF. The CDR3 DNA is TGTGCCAGCAGCTCCGGACTCGCAGGAGTTTCACCCCTCCACTTT.

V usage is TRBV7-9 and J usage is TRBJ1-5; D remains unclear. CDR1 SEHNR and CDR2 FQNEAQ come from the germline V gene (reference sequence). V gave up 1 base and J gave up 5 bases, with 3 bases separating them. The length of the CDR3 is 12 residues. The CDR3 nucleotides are TGTGCCAGCAGCTTAGAGGATCAGCCCCAGCATTTT. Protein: CASSLEDQPQHF.

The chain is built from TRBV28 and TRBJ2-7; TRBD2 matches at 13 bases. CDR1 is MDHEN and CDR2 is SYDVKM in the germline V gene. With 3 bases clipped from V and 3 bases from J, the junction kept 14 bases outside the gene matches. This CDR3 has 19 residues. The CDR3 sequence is CASSFRLAGGHRRIYEQYF. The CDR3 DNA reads TGTGCCAGCAGTTTCCGACTAGCGGGGGGCCACCGGAGGATCTACGAGCAGTACTTC.

CDR3 amino acids: CASSQEGTPGPAYNEQFF. The CDR3 bases are TGTGCCAGCAGCCAAGAGGGTACCCCGGGACCGGCCTACAATGAGCAGTTCTTC. This rearrangement joins TRBV3-1 (or the pseudogene TRBV3-2) to TRBJ2-1; D tentatively fits TRBD1 or TRBD2 (5 bases each). Germline CDR1 and CDR2: LGHDT and YNNKEL (reference sequence). The CDR3 sequence is 18 residues long. The V and J ends lost 0 bases and 2 bases respectively, with 17 bases between them.

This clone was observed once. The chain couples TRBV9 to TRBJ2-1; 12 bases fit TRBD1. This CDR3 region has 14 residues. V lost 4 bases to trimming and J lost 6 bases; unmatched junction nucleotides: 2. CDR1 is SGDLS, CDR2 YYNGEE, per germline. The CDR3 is CASSSGQGANEQFF. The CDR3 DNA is TGTGCCAGCAGCTCGGGACAGGGGGCCAATGAGCAGTTCTTC.

The CDR3 DNA is TGTGCCAGCAGCGGGACCTACGGAGTGATGGACACTGAAGCTTTCTTT. It codes for CASSGTYGVMDTEAFF. The V and J genes are TRBV2 and TRBJ1-1; TRBD1 is a possible D gene (5 bases). The V end lost 6 bases, the J end lost 3 bases, and 20 bases lay between the germline ends. The V gene's germline CDR1 is SNHLY and CDR2 FYNNEI. This CDR3 is 16 amino acids long.

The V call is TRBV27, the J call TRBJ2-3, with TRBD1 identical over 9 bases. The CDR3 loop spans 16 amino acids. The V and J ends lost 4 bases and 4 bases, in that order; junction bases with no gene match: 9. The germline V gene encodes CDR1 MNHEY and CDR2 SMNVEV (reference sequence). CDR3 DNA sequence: TGTGCCAGCAGTTCCGCCGGGACAGGGTTGGCAGATACGCAGTATTTT. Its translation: CASSSAGTGLADTQYF.

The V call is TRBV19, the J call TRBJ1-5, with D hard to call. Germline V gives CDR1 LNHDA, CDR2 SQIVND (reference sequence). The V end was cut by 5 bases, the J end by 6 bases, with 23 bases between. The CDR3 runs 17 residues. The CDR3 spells CASSASGLGRLGQPQHF. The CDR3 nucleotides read TGTGCCAGTAGTGCCAGTGGTTTGGGGAGACTTGGTCAGCCCCAGCATTTT.

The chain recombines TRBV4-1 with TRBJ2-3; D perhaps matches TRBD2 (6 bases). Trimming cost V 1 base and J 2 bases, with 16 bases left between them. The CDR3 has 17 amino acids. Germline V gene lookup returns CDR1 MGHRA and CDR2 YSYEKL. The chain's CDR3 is CASSQAMGSGNTDTQYF. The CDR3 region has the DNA TGCGCCAGCAGCCAAGCCATGGGTAGCGGAAACACAGATACGCAGTATTTT.